Following are 19 T cell receptor beta chains from one sample sequenced in a study of cytomegalovirus exposure and HLA in healthy donors. Vbeta (60) and Jbeta (13) primers were used in the PCR. Assay used: immunoSEQ multiplex PCR; TCRdb lists only in-frame clones, some missing. The sample gives under 140,000 clones, 86% of which show up once; 1.5% to 2% is in the top ten. Sequenced sample: PBMCs. The source of these receptors is a man aged 35 to 55 in good health and CMV-seronegative.

The rearrangement uses TRBV4-2 and TRBJ1-4; D remains ambiguous. The CDR3 has 16 amino acids. The ends were cut back, 3 bases at V and 5 bases at J, with 16 bases in the middle. Germline CDR1 is LGHNA and CDR2 is YNFKEQ. This CDR3 reads CASSQSIGSTNEKLFF. CDR3 in DNA: TGTGCCAGCAGCCAGAGCATAGGGAGCACCAATGAAAAACTGTTTTTT.

The chain uses TRBV7-9 and TRBJ1-2; 8 bases agree with TRBD1. In germline, CDR1 is SEHNR, CDR2 FQNEAQ (reference sequence). This CDR3 has 13 amino acids. The J segment lost 8 bases and the V segment lost 5 bases, leaving 7 bases of the junction unmatched. In nucleotides, the CDR3 is TGTGCCAGCAGCCTGGACAGGGTCGAGGGCTACACCTTC. It yields the protein CASSLDRVEGYTF. Looking up the rest from reference TRBV7-9 and TRBJ1-2 gives the full variable domain: DTGVSQNPRHKITKRGQNVTFRCDPISEHNRLYWYRQTLGQGPEFLTYFQNEAQLEKSRLLSDRFSAERPKGSFSTLEIQRTEQGDSAMYLCASSLDRVEGYTFGSGTRLTVV.

The rearrangement uses TRBV7-2 and TRBJ2-7, with D maybe TRBD1 (6 bases). Germline V gene lookup returns CDR1 SGHTA and CDR2 FQGNSA. This CDR3 spans 13 amino acids. With 5 bases removed from V and 4 bases from J, the gap between germline ends came to 12 bases. Here the CDR3 reads CASSLNRDYEQYF. The CDR3 DNA follows: TGTGCCAGCAGCCTAAACAGGGATTACGAGCAGTACTTC. Full variable domain (outside the CDR3, taken from reference TRBV7-2 and TRBJ2-7): GAGVSQSPSNKVTEKGKDVELRCDPISGHTALYWYRQSLGQGLEFLIYFQGNSAPDKSGLPSDRFSAERTGGSVSTLTIQRTQQEDSAVYLCASSLNRDYEQYFGPGTRLTVT.

The J gene is TRBJ2-1, the V gene TRBV11-3, with D unclear. CDR1 is SGHNT and CDR2 is YENEEA in the germline V gene. Trimming took off 0 bases at V and 8 bases at J, with 14 bases between the two ends. The CDR3 has 15 residues. CDR3 bases: TGTGCCAGCAGCTTAGAGTGGTCGCCGAGGCATGAGCAGTTCTTC. The encoded protein is CASSLEWSPRHEQFF.

The chain couples TRBV28 to TRBJ2-5; TRBD1 aligns across 7 bases. CDR3 length: 16 residues. The junction had 16 bases not matched to a gene; V was cut back by 5 bases and J by 7 bases. Germline CDR1 and CDR2: MDHEN and SYDVKM. The CDR3 nucleotides are TGTGCCAGCAGTCCTCCCGGACAGGTTGTTTCAGGGACCCAGTACTTC. This encodes CASSPPGQVVSGTQYF.

DNA of the CDR3: TGTGCCAGTAGTCCGGACAGGGCGGTGCAGCCCCAGCATTTT. This sequence encodes CASSPDRAVQPQHF. The chain couples TRBV19 to TRBJ1-5, with 8 bases lining up with TRBD1. This CDR3 spans 14 amino acids. V dropped 5 bases and J dropped 7; count of bases not matched to a gene: 7. Germline V gene lookup returns CDR1 LNHDA and CDR2 SQIVND (reference sequence).

The chain is built from TRBV15 and TRBJ1-1; possible D gene TRBD1, 5 bases. From germline, CDR1 is LNHNV and CDR2 YYDKDF (reference sequence). V gave up 3 bases and J gave up 3 bases, with 17 bases separating them. The CDR3 runs 16 residues. This chain's CDR3 is CATSRARGFEDTEAFF. The DNA of the CDR3 is TGTGCCACCAGCAGGGCCCGGGGGTTCGAAGACACTGAAGCTTTCTTT.

Only a few counts were recorded for this clone. The chain recombines TRBV5-1 with TRBJ1-4; 7 bases map to TRBD1. Per germline, CDR1 SGHRS and CDR2 YFSETQ. The CDR3 is 14 residues long. The junction had 7 bases not matched to a gene; V was cut back by 3 bases and J by 8 bases. The DNA for the CDR3 is TGCGCCAGCAGCTCGGGACAGTTAGGCGAAAAACTGTTTTTT. Residues: CASSSGQLGEKLFF.

The chain recombines TRBV18 with TRBJ2-7, with 7 bases aligning to TRBD1. In germline, CDR1 is KGHSH, CDR2 LQKENI. There are 14 residues in the CDR3. With V trimmed by 3 bases and J by 9 bases, 11 bases remained unmatched. The DNA of the CDR3 is TGTGCCAGCTCACCCCAGGGACAGACCAAGACGCAGTACTTC. Translation: CASSPQGQTKTQYF.

J is TRBJ2-7 and V is TRBV7-2; D is ambiguous. The V and J ends lost 2 bases and 3 bases respectively, with 11 bases between them. The CDR3 loop spans 14 amino acids. Germline-derived CDR1 and CDR2 are SGHTA and FQGNSA. The CDR3 reads CASSLKPADYEQYF. The CDR3 nucleotides are TGTGCCAGCAGCTTAAAACCCGCAGACTACGAGCAGTACTTC.

V usage is TRBV7-9 and J usage is TRBJ1-2; D gene uncertain. CDR1 SEHNR and CDR2 FQNEAQ come from the germline V gene (reference sequence). This CDR3 comprises 13 residues. V was shortened by 5 bases and J by 4 bases, with 11 bases between the two germline ends. The CDR3: CASSPTVVYGYTF. The CDR3 bases are TGTGCCAGCAGCCCAACAGTTGTCTATGGCTACACCTTC.

The rearrangement links TRBV30 to TRBJ1-5; D not resolved. Between the trimmed V and J ends, which lost 4 bases and 3 bases, there was a span of 13 bases. The germline V gene encodes CDR1 GTSNPN and CDR2 SVGIG (reference sequence). This CDR3 has 14 residues. CDR3 in DNA: TGTGCCTGGAATGAAGGAGGGATCAATCAGCCCCAGCATTTT. Its translation: CAWNEGGINQPQHF.

The V gene is TRBV28, the J gene TRBJ1-6, with TRBD1 as a possible D gene (6 bases). V shed 6 bases and J shed 9 bases, with 12 bases lying between them. CDR1 is MDHEN and CDR2 is SYDVKM in the germline V gene. CDR3 length: 13 residues. CDR3 sequence (DNA): TGTGCCAGCAGGGACAGCGTACGTTCACCCCTCCACTTT. It codes for CASRDSVRSPLHF. The whole variable domain, filled in from reference TRBV28 and TRBJ1-6, reads DVKVTQSSRYLVKRTGEKVFLECVQDMDHENMFWYRQDPGLGLRLIYFSYDVKMKEKGDIPEGYSVSREKKERFSLILESASTNQTSMYLCASRDSVRSPLHFGNGTRLTVT.

The chain recombines TRBV4-3 with TRBJ1-3; D gene ambiguous. In germline, CDR1 is LGHNA, CDR2 YSLEER. This CDR3 contains 14 residues. V gave up 0 bases and J gave up 3 bases, with 6 bases separating them. DNA of the CDR3: TGCGCCAGCAGCCAAGATCTCCGTGGAAACACCATATATTTT. This codes for CASSQDLRGNTIYF.

This chain connects TRBV6-1 to TRBJ2-7, with a weak D call TRBD1 (5 bases). Germline values: CDR1 MNHNS, CDR2 SASEGT. This CDR3 region has 12 residues. The V end lost 2 bases, the J end lost 4 bases, and 6 bases lay between the germline ends. The CDR3 region is CASSERGYEQYF. Here the CDR3 DNA reads TGTGCCAGCAGTGAAAGGGGTTACGAGCAGTACTTC.

The CDR3 spells CASSLEGTGAEETQYF. CDR3 sequence (DNA): TGTGCCAGCAGCTTAGAGGGGACAGGGGCCGAAGAGACCCAGTACTTC. V is TRBV7-9 and J is TRBJ2-5, with TRBD1 identical over 10 bases. Germline V gene sequence: CDR1 SEHNR, CDR2 FQNEAQ (reference sequence). The CDR3 covers 16 residues. V trimming: 1 base; J trimming: 3 bases; junction bases outside the gene matches: 5.

This chain connects TRBV15 to TRBJ2-1, with D maybe TRBD2 (5 bases). V lost 6 bases and J lost 2, with 11 bases in between. Germline V lookup: CDR1 LNHNV, CDR2 YYDKDF (reference sequence). CDR3 length equals 14 residues. CDR3 sequence reads: CATRYSDPYNEQFF. The CDR3 bases are TGTGCCACCAGGTATAGCGACCCCTACAATGAGCAGTTCTTC.

The chain employs TRBV6-5 and TRBJ1-1; no definite D call. The V gene's germline CDR1 is MNHEY and CDR2 SVGAGI. V lost 5 bases to trimming and J lost 3 bases, with 7 bases between them. This CDR3 is built from 12 residues. The chain's CDR3 is CASSHLDTEAFF. Here the CDR3 DNA reads TGTGCCAGCAGTCATTTAGACACTGAAGCTTTCTTT.

The rearrangement links TRBV13 to TRBJ2-3; the D is unclear. The V end lost 4 bases, the J end lost 0 bases, and 11 bases lay between the germline ends. The CDR3 length is 15 residues. The germline gives CDR1 PRHDT, CDR2 FYEKMQ (reference sequence). The CDR3 DNA is TGTGCCAGCAGCTCAGGAGCCCTCAGCACAGATACGCAGTATTTT. Encoded protein: CASSSGALSTDTQYF.